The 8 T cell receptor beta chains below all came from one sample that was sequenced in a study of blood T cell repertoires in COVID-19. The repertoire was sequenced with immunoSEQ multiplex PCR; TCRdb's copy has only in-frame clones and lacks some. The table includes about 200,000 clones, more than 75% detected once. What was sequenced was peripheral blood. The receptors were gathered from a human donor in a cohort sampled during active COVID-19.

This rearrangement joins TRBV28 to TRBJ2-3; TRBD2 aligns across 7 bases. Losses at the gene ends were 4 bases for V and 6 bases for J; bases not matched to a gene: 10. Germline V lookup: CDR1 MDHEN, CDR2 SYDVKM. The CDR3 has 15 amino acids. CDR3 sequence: CASSSPGGGGDTQYF. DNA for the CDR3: TGTGCCAGCAGTTCTCCCGGCGGGGGTGGCGATACGCAGTATTTT. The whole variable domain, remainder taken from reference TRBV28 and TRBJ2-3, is DVKVTQSSRYLVKRTGEKVFLECVQDMDHENMFWYRQDPGLGLRLIYFSYDVKMKEKGDIPEGYSVSREKKERFSLILESASTNQTSMYLCASSSPGGGGDTQYFGPGTRLTVL.

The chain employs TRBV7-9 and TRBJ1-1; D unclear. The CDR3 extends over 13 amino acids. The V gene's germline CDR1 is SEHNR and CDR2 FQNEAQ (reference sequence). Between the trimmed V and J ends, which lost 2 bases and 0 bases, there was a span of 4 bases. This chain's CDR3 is CASSLQVNTEAFF. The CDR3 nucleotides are TGTGCCAGCAGCTTACAGGTGAACACTGAAGCTTTCTTT.

The CDR3 here is CARMVHKPGHRNTEAFF. The CDR3 coding sequence is TGTGCCAGGATGGTCCATAAACCGGGACACCGGAACACTGAAGCTTTCTTT. This chain joins TRBV7-3 and TRBJ1-1; D possibly corresponds to TRBD1 (6 bases). The V and J ends lost 9 bases and 1 base respectively, with 24 bases between them. CDR1 and CDR2 from the germline V gene are SGHTA and FQGTGA. The CDR3 length is 17 residues.

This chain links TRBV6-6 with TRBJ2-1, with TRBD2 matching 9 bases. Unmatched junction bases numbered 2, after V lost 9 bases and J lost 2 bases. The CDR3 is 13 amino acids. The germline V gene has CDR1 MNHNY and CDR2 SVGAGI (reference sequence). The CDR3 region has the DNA TGTGCCAGTGCTAGCGGGACCTACAATGAGCAGTTCTTC. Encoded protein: CASASGTYNEQFF.

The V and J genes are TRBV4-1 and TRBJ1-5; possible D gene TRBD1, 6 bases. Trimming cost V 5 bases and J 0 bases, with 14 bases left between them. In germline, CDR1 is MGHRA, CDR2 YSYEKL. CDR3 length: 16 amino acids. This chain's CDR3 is CASSIGGYYSNQPQHF. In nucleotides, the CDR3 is TGCGCCAGCAGCATAGGGGGTTACTATAGCAATCAGCCCCAGCATTTT.

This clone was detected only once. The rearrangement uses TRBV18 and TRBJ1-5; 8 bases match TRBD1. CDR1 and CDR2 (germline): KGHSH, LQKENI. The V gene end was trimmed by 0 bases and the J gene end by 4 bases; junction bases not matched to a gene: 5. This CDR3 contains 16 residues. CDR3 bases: TGTGCCAGCTCACCACCGCAAGGACAGGGTAATCAGCCCCAGCATTTT. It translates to CASSPPQGQGNQPQHF. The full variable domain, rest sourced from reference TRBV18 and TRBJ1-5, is NAGVMQNPRHLVRRRGQEARLRCSPMKGHSHVYWYRQLPEEGLKFMVYLQKENIIDESGMPKERFSAEFPKEGPSILRIQQVVRGDSAAYFCASSPPQGQGNQPQHFGDGTRLSIL.

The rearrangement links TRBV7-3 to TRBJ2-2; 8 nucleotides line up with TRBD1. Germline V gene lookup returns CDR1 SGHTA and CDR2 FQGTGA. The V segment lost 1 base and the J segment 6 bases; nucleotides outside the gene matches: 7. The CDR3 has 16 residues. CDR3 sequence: CASSLSQQGAAGELFF. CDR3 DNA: TGTGCCAGCAGCTTAAGCCAGCAGGGGGCCGCCGGGGAGCTGTTTTTT.

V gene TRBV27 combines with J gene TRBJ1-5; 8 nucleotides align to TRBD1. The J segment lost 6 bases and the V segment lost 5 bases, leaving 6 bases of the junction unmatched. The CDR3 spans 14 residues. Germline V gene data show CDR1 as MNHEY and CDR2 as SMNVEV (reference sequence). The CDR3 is CASSLRGLGQPQHF. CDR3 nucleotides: TGTGCCAGCAGTCTCAGGGGGCTCGGTCAGCCCCAGCATTTT.